A single T cell receptor beta chain is shown here with its context. The sample belongs to a study of cytomegalovirus exposure and HLA in healthy donors. The CDR3 runs 14 residues. CDR1 and CDR2 (germline): SGHVS, FQNEAQ. V was shortened by 3 bases and J by 2 bases, with 11 bases between the two germline ends. PCR primers comprised 60 Vbeta and 13 Jbeta primers. Assay used: immunoSEQ multiplex PCR; TCRdb lists only in-frame clones, some missing. The data hold 150,000 or so clones, with approximately 81% observed a single time. The source material was PBMCs. This chain joins TRBV7-8 and TRBJ2-7; tentatively, D is TRBD1 (5 bases). The origin of this receptor is a young man in good health and CMV-seronegative. CDR3 in amino acids: CASSLLQGTYEQYF. The CDR3 region has the DNA TGTGCCAGCAGCTTGCTCCAGGGAACCTACGAGCAGTACTTC. Using reference TRBV7-8 and TRBJ2-7 for the parts outside the CDR3, the full variable domain is GAGVSQSPRYKVAKRGQDVALRCDPISGHVSLFWYQQALGQGPEFLTYFQNEAQLDKSGLPSDRFFAERPEGSVSTLKIQRTQQEDSAVYLCASSLLQGTYEQYFGPGTRLTVT.